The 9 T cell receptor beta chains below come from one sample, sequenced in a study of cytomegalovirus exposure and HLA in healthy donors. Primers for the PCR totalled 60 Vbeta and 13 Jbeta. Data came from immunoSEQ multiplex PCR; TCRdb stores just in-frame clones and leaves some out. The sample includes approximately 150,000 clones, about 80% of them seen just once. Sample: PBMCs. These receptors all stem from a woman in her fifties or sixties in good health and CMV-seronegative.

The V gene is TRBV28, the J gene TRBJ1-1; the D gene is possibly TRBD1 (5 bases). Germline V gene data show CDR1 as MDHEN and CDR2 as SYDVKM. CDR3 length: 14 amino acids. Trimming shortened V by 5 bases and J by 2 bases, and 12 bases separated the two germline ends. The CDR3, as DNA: TGTGCCAGCAGTGTTCAGGGTTTAAACACTGAAGCTTTCTTT. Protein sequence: CASSVQGLNTEAFF.

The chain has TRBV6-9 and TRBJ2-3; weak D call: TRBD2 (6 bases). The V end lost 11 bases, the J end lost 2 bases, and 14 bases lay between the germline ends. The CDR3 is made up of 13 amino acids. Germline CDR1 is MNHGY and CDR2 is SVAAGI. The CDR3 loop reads CAGLGGVTDTQYF. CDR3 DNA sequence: TGTGCCGGACTTGGCGGGGTCACAGATACGCAGTATTTT.

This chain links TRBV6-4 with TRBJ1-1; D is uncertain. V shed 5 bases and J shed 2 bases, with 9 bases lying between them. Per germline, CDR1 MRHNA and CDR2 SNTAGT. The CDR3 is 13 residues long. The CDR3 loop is CASSHTRNTEAFF. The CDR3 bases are TGTGCCAGCAGTCACACCCGAAACACTGAAGCTTTCTTT.

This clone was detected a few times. The CDR3 coding sequence is TGTGCCAGTAGTACGCTCAGTTTGGATACGCAGTATTTT. Amino acids: CASSTLSLDTQYF. The J gene is TRBJ2-3, the V gene TRBV19; D uncertain. CDR1 is LNHDA, CDR2 SQIVND, per germline (reference sequence). The V gene lost 4 bases and the J gene lost 6 bases, with 11 bases spanning the gap. This CDR3 is 13 amino acids long.

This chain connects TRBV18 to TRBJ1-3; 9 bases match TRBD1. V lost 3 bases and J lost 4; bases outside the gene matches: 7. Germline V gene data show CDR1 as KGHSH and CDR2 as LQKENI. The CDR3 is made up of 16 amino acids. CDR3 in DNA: TGTGCCAGCTCACCCGGGACAGGGCCGGCAGGAAACACCATATATTTT. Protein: CASSPGTGPAGNTIYF. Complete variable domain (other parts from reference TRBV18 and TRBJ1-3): NAGVMQNPRHLVRRRGQEARLRCSPMKGHSHVYWYRQLPEEGLKFMVYLQKENIIDESGMPKERFSAEFPKEGPSILRIQQVVRGDSAAYFCASSPGTGPAGNTIYFGEGSWLTVV.

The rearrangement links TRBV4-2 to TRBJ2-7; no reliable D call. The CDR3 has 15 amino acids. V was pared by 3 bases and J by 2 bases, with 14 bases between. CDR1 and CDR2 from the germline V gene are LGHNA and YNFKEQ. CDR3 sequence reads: CASSQSYRVTYEQYF. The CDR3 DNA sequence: TGTGCCAGCAGCCAGTCCTATCGGGTTACCTACGAGCAGTACTTC.

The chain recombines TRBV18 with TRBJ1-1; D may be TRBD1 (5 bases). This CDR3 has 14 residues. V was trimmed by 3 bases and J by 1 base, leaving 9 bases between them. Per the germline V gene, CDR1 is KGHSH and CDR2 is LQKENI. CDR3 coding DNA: TGTGCCAGCTCACCCAAGACAGAGAACACTGAAGCTTTCTTT. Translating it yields CASSPKTENTEAFF.

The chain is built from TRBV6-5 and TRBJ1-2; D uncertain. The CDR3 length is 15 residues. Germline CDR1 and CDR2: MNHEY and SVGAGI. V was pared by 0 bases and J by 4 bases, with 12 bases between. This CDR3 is CASSYSSGAGYGYTF. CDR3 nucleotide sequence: TGTGCCAGCAGTTACTCTTCGGGTGCGGGCTATGGCTACACCTTC.

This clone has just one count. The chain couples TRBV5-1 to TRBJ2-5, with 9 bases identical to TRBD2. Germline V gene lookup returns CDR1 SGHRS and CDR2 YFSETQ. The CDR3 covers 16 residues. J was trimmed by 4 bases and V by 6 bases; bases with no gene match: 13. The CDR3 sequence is CASKGSGRGFGETQYF. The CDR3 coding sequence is TGCGCCAGCAAGGGTAGCGGGAGAGGGTTTGGAGAGACCCAGTACTTC.